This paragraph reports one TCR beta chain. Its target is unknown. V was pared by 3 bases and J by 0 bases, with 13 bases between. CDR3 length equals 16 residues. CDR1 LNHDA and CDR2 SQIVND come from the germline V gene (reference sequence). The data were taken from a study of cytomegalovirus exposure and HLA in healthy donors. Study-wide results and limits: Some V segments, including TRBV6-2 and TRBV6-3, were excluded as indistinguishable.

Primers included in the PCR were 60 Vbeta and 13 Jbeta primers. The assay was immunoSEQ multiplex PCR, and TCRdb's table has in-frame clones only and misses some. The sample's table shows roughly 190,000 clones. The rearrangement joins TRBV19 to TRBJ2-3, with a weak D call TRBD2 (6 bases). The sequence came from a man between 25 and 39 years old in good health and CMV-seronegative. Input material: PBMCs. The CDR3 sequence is CASSILLGGSTDTQYF. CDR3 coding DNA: TGTGCCAGTAGTATCCTCCTGGGGGGAAGCACAGATACGCAGTATTTT.